This is a list of T cell receptor beta chains from one sample in a study of blood T cell repertoires in COVID-19. The data were produced by immunoSEQ multiplex PCR, yet TCRdb's version contains in-frame clones alone and is incomplete. This table has about 310,000 clones, 80% to 90% appearing once. Sequenced input: PBMCs or T cells enriched from blood (not recorded which). The receptors stem from a woman under 30 who had recovered from COVID-19. CDR3s include the opening cysteine and the closing phenylalanine or tryptophan. The order of the fields is V gene, J gene, clone size, D gene, CDR3 DNA, CDR3 protein. The D gene is left open where the match is weak. Clone size appears in some rows only: once, few, many, or a class for an expanded clone.

V: TRBV30; J: TRBJ1-5; size: .; D: .; DNA: TGTGCCTGGAGCGGGGGGGGGCAGCCCCAGCATTTT; CDR3: CAWSGGGQPQHF
V: TRBV28; J: TRBJ1-1; size: .; D: .; DNA: TGTGCCAGCAGTTTAAGTCCAGGGCTAGGTACTGAAGCTTTCTTT; CDR3: CASSLSPGLGTEAFF
V: TRBV5-1; J: TRBJ1-2; size: .; D: .; DNA: TGCGCCAGCAGCCCGGGAACAGGGTACTATGGCTACACCTTC; CDR3: CASSPGTGYYGYTF
V: TRBV6-1; J: TRBJ1-6; size: .; D: TRBD1; DNA: TGTGCCAGCAGTCAAGGACAGGGGGGGTATAATTCACCCCTCCACTTT; CDR3: CASSQGQGGYNSPLHF
V: TRBV5-5; J: TRBJ1-3; size: .; D: TRBD1; DNA: TGTGCCAGCAGCCTTTTAGGGACAGGGACTGGAAACACCATATATTTT; CDR3: CASSLLGTGTGNTIYF
V: TRBV11-2; J: TRBJ1-2; size: .; D: .; DNA: TGTGCCAGCAGCTTAAATGGACAGAGGTATGGCTACACCTTC; CDR3: CASSLNGQRYGYTF
V: TRBV5-1; J: TRBJ2-2; size: .; D: .; DNA: TGCGCCAGCAGCGGGTTTCTTATGAGGGGGAGAGCCGGGGAGCTGTTTTTT; CDR3: CASSGFLMRGRAGELFF
V: TRBV29-1; J: TRBJ2-6; size: .; D: .; DNA: TGCAGCGTTGGGGAAGGGACATCGACTGGGGCCAACGTCCTGACTTTC; CDR3: CSVGEGTSTGANVLTF
V: TRBV7-8; J: TRBJ1-4; size: .; D: TRBD1; DNA: TGTGCCAGCAGCACAACGGGCTGGGACAGGGGGGCAACTAATGAAAAACTGTTTTTT; CDR3: CASSTTGWDRGATNEKLFF
V: TRBV28; J: TRBJ2-4; size: .; D: .; DNA: TGTGCCAGCACGACACCAGCCAAAAACATTCAGTACTTC; CDR3: CASTTPAKNIQYF
V: TRBV7-2; J: TRBJ2-7; size: .; D: TRBD2; DNA: TGTGCCAGCAGCTTAGCCCCGGGACTAGCAGGTTACGAGCAGTACTTC; CDR3: CASSLAPGLAGYEQYF
V: TRBV6-4; J: TRBJ2-1; size: .; D: TRBD2; DNA: TGTGCCAGCAGTGACCCCCCTTCGTGGCTAGCGGGAGAGCACAATGAGCAGTTCTTC; CDR3: CASSDPPSWLAGEHNEQFF
V: TRBV6-6; J: TRBJ1-3; size: .; D: .; DNA: TGTGCCAGCAGTTACGATCAACCAGGAATCCGCGACACCATATATTTT; CDR3: CASSYDQPGIRDTIYF
V: TRBV5-1; J: TRBJ2-3; size: .; D: TRBD2; DNA: TGCGCCAGCAGGGGGCGGGGGGGCACAGATACGCAGTATTTT; CDR3: CASRGRGGTDTQYF
V: TRBV18; J: TRBJ1-5; size: .; D: TRBD1; DNA: TGTGCCAGCTCACCACCGGGACAGGGAAATCAGCCCCAGCATTTT; CDR3: CASSPPGQGNQPQHF
V: TRBV28; J: TRBJ1-4; size: .; D: .; DNA: TGTGCCAGCAGTCCCTACGGGACTCGGGACGAAAAACTGTTTTTT; CDR3: CASSPYGTRDEKLFF
V: TRBV30; J: TRBJ1-5; size: once; D: .; DNA: TGTGCCTGGAGTGTACGGCGGTTGGGTCATATGAGCAATCAGCCCCAGCATTTT; CDR3: CAWSVRRLGHMSNQPQHF
V: TRBV3-1/TRBV3-2; J: TRBJ1-4; size: .; D: .; DNA: TGTGCCAGCAGCCAAGATGCGGCAGGGAATGAAAAACTGTTTTTT; CDR3: CASSQDAAGNEKLFF
V: TRBV11-2; J: TRBJ1-2; size: once; D: TRBD1; DNA: TGTGCCAGCAGCTTAGAGAGGACAGGGGAGCGCTACACCTTC; CDR3: CASSLERTGERYTF
V: TRBV6-5; J: TRBJ1-1; size: .; D: TRBD1; DNA: TGTGCCAGCACCCCCCCCGGGACAGACCATGAAGCTTTCTTT; CDR3: CASTPPGTDHEAFF
V: TRBV5-1; J: TRBJ1-1; size: once; D: .; DNA: TGCGCCAGCAGCTTGTTCGGGGATGACACTGAAGCTTTCTTT; CDR3: CASSLFGDDTEAFF
V: TRBV11-2; J: TRBJ1-1; size: .; D: .; DNA: TGTGCCAGCAGCTTTACCCAGGGGAGCACTGAAGCTTTCTTT; CDR3: CASSFTQGSTEAFF
V: TRBV28; J: TRBJ2-7; size: .; D: .; DNA: TGTGCCAGCAGTTCCCCAGCCTACGAGCAGTACTTC; CDR3: CASSSPAYEQYF
V: TRBV5-1; J: TRBJ2-7; size: .; D: TRBD2; DNA: TGCGCCAGCAGCTTGTCCCTAGCGGGGTCGGGTGAGCAGTACTTC; CDR3: CASSLSLAGSGEQYF
V: TRBV9; J: TRBJ1-2; size: .; D: .; DNA: TGTGCCAGCAGCGTAGGTTCGGGGGGAGGCAGGGTCGCCTATGGCTACACCTTC; CDR3: CASSVGSGGGRVAYGYTF
V: TRBV24-1; J: TRBJ2-2; size: .; D: TRBD1; DNA: TGTGCCACCAGTGATCCACGGACAGGGGTTTTTGACACCGGGGAGCTGTTTTTT; CDR3: CATSDPRTGVFDTGELFF